These T cell receptor beta chains were read from a single sample in a study of blood T cells in healthy people across ages. TCRdb recomputed calls from the 5' RACE reads with MiXCR, one row per CDR3 protein. The data contain about 970,000 distinct CDR3 sequences, about 51% of them singletons. The sample comprised blood. Receptors originate from a woman in her fifties or sixties in good health. The CDR3 runs from the conserved cysteine through the conserved F or W. The D gene is left open where the match is weak. For some rows the clone size is stated as once, few or many, or as a class when expanded; others skip it.

clone size: NA
V gene: TRBV7-9
CDR3 length: 16
D gene: TRBD1
J gene: TRBJ1-6
CDR3 DNA: TGTGCCAGCAGCTCGACAGGGGGTCTAGGGCAGTCACCCCTCCACTTT
CDR3 protein: CASSSTGGLGQSPLHF

clone size: many
V gene: TRBV7-9
CDR3 length: 14
D gene: TRBD2
J gene: TRBJ2-7
CDR3 DNA: TGTGCCAGCACCGATAGCGGGAGGAACGACGAGCAGTACTTC
CDR3 protein: CASTDSGRNDEQYF

clone size: NA
V gene: TRBV7-3
CDR3 length: 15
D gene: TRBD2
J gene: TRBJ2-1
CDR3 DNA: TGTGCCAGCAGCTTAATGCCTAGCGGGAGGAATGAGCAGTTCTTC
CDR3 protein: CASSLMPSGRNEQFF

clone size: NA
V gene: TRBV7-9
CDR3 length: 16
D gene: NA
J gene: TRBJ2-3
CDR3 DNA: TGTGCCAGCACTATTAGTGAGGCTACCCACACAGATACGCAGTATTTT
CDR3 protein: CASTISEATHTDTQYF

clone size: few
V gene: TRBV3-1
CDR3 length: 17
D gene: TRBD2
J gene: TRBJ2-7
CDR3 DNA: TGTGCCAGCAGCCAAGTGGGTAGCGGGAGGCAAACCTACGAGCAGTACTTC
CDR3 protein: CASSQVGSGRQTYEQYF

clone size: NA
V gene: TRBV18
CDR3 length: 16
D gene: TRBD2
J gene: TRBJ2-3
CDR3 DNA: TGTGCCAGCTCACTCGGGACTAGCCTTATCACAGATACGCAGTATTTT
CDR3 protein: CASSLGTSLITDTQYF

clone size: NA
V gene: TRBV20-1
CDR3 length: 14
D gene: NA
J gene: TRBJ2-1
CDR3 DNA: TGCAGTGCTACTTCGGGACAACTAGACAATGAGCAGTTCTTC
CDR3 protein: CSATSGQLDNEQFF

clone size: few
V gene: TRBV4-1
CDR3 length: 16
D gene: TRBD2
J gene: TRBJ2-7
CDR3 DNA: TGCGCCAGCAGCCAAGGAGCTAGCGGGATCTCCTACGAGCAGTACTTC
CDR3 protein: CASSQGASGISYEQYF

clone size: NA
V gene: TRBV15
CDR3 length: 13
D gene: NA
J gene: TRBJ2-5
CDR3 DNA: TGTGCCACCAGCAGAGATTTCGAAGATGAGCAGTACTTC
CDR3 protein: CATSRDFEDEQYF

clone size: NA
V gene: TRBV6-5
CDR3 length: 15
D gene: NA
J gene: TRBJ2-7
CDR3 DNA: TGTGCCAGCACCCCTCTGGGGGATCCAAACTACGAGCAGTACTTC
CDR3 protein: CASTPLGDPNYEQYF

clone size: NA
V gene: TRBV5-1
CDR3 length: 15
D gene: TRBD1
J gene: TRBJ1-5
CDR3 DNA: TGCGCCAGCAGCTTGGGAACAGGGGATAGGCAGCCCCAGCATTTT
CDR3 protein: CASSLGTGDRQPQHF

clone size: few
V gene: TRBV5-1
CDR3 length: 13
D gene: NA
J gene: TRBJ2-4
CDR3 DNA: TGCGCCAGCAGCTTGCCGGGGACAAACATTCAGTACTTC
CDR3 protein: CASSLPGTNIQYF

clone size: few
V gene: TRBV12-3/TRBV12-4
CDR3 length: 12
D gene: NA
J gene: TRBJ2-7
CDR3 DNA: TGTGCCACCGCGAGCGTTCCCTACGAGCAGTACTTC
CDR3 protein: CATASVPYEQYF

clone size: few
V gene: TRBV5-1
CDR3 length: 14
D gene: TRBD2
J gene: TRBJ2-7
CDR3 DNA: TGCGCCAGCAGCTTGCAGGGAGGGAGATACGAGCAGTACTTC
CDR3 protein: CASSLQGGRYEQYF

clone size: NA
V gene: TRBV28
CDR3 length: 16
D gene: NA
J gene: TRBJ2-3
CDR3 DNA: TGTGCCAGCAGTTTATTAGTAGGGGACGGCACAGATACGCAGTATTTT
CDR3 protein: CASSLLVGDGTDTQYF

clone size: NA
V gene: TRBV6-2/TRBV6-3
CDR3 length: 16
D gene: TRBD2
J gene: TRBJ2-3
CDR3 DNA: TGTGCCAGCAGCCGCGGACTAGCGGGAGGATGGGATACGCAGTATTTT
CDR3 protein: CASSRGLAGGWDTQYF

clone size: NA
V gene: TRBV9
CDR3 length: 15
D gene: NA
J gene: TRBJ2-3
CDR3 DNA: TGTGCCAGCAGCGTCACTGGCGGCCTCACAGATACGCAGTATTTT
CDR3 protein: CASSVTGGLTDTQYF